The 14 T cell receptor beta chains in this list originate from one sample, sequenced in a study of cytomegalovirus exposure and HLA in healthy donors. A multiplex PCR was run with 60 Vbeta primers and 13 Jbeta primers. TCRdb's copy holds only in-frame clones and misses some; the assay was immunoSEQ multiplex PCR. The sample includes about 160,000 clones, under 80% of them seen just once. The sample consisted of PBMCs. These receptors all stem from a man aged 35 to 55 in good health and CMV-seronegative.

The sample holds a few counts of this clone. This chain uses TRBV27 with TRBJ2-5, with TRBD2 matching over 9 bases. CDR3 size: 16 residues. V trimming: 2 bases; J trimming: 4 bases; junction bases outside the gene matches: 8. In germline, CDR1 is MNHEY, CDR2 SMNVEV (reference sequence). CDR3 loop: CASSLVAGESVETQYF. CDR3 in DNA: TGTGCCAGCAGTTTAGTAGCGGGGGAGTCGGTAGAGACCCAGTACTTC.

The V and J genes are TRBV6-5 and TRBJ2-1; possible D gene TRBD2, 6 bases. Germline assignment: CDR1 MNHEY and CDR2 SVGAGI. Between the trimmed V and J ends, which lost 1 base and 9 bases, there was a span of 7 bases. This CDR3 contains 12 residues. CDR3: CASSYLGGEQFF. CDR3 DNA: TGTGCCAGCAGTTACTTGGGGGGTGAGCAGTTCTTC.

This rearrangement joins TRBV30 to TRBJ2-7; D might be TRBD1 (5 bases). V was cut by 0 bases and J by 6 bases, with 15 bases left in between. Germline V gene sequence: CDR1 GTSNPN, CDR2 SVGIG (reference sequence). The CDR3 contains 14 residues. The CDR3: CAWSVGGRVTEQYF. Written as DNA, the CDR3 is TGTGCCTGGAGTGTTGGTGGCAGGGTTACCGAGCAGTACTTC. Based on the CDR3 plus reference TRBV30 and TRBJ2-7, the full variable domain is SQTIHQWPATLVQPVGSPLSLECTVEGTSNPNLYWYRQAAGRGLQLLFYSVGIGQISSEVPQNLSASRPQDRQFILSSKKLLLSDSGFYLCAWSVGGRVTEQYFGPGTRLTVT.

The rearrangement uses TRBV7-3 and TRBJ2-7, with a weak D call TRBD1 (5 bases). CDR1 and CDR2 from the germline V gene are SGHTA and FQGTGA. V was pared by 7 bases and J by 4 bases, with 20 bases between. CDR3 size: 15 residues. The CDR3 nucleotides are TGTGCCAGCAACCCTCAGGGCAAGGTTTCTTACGAGCAGTACTTC. Translating it yields CASNPQGKVSYEQYF.

This chain connects TRBV18 to TRBJ1-4; a weak D match, TRBD1 (6 bases). Per the germline V gene, CDR1 is KGHSH and CDR2 is LQKENI. The V gene lost 3 bases and the J gene lost 11 bases, with 13 bases spanning the gap. The CDR3 is 13 amino acids. As DNA, the CDR3 is TGTGCCAGCTCACCTTCTGGGGGGGCGAAACTGTTTTTT. Translated, it gives CASSPSGGAKLFF.

CDR3 loop: CAWAPGGSGETQYF. The DNA of the CDR3 is TGTGCCTGGGCACCAGGGGGCTCCGGGGAGACCCAGTACTTC. The V and J genes are TRBV30 and TRBJ2-5; 8 bases line up with TRBD1. CDR3 length equals 14 residues. Germline loops: CDR1 GTSNPN, CDR2 SVGIG (reference sequence). Trimming at V came to 5 bases and at J to 5 bases, leaving 10 bases not matched to a gene.

The rearrangement joins TRBV25-1 to TRBJ2-7, with D possibly being TRBD1 (6 bases). The germline CDR1 and CDR2 sequences are MGHDK and SYGVNS. Trimming removed 7 bases at V and 6 bases at J, with 19 bases between. This CDR3 has 14 residues. CDR3 protein: CASTGQTVGLEQYF. The CDR3, as DNA: TGTGCCAGCACCGGACAGACAGTGGGCCTCGAGCAGTACTTC.

The chain combines TRBV5-1 with TRBJ2-3; D unclear. Per germline, CDR1 SGHRS and CDR2 YFSETQ. CDR3 size: 14 residues. V lost 5 bases and J lost 0, with 10 bases in between. CDR3 loop: CASRTQTSTDTQYF. DNA of the CDR3: TGCGCCAGCAGGACCCAGACTAGCACAGATACGCAGTATTTT.

The rearrangement joins TRBV19 to TRBJ2-3; 13 bases line up with TRBD2. Germline V gene sequence: CDR1 LNHDA, CDR2 SQIVND (reference sequence). The V gene end was trimmed by 10 bases and the J gene end by 2 bases; junction bases not matched to a gene: 6. The CDR3 is 15 amino acids. CDR3 sequence: CATALAGGNTDTQYF. DNA of the CDR3: TGTGCCACCGCACTAGCGGGGGGGAACACAGATACGCAGTATTTT. The full variable domain, completed using reference TRBV19 and TRBJ2-3, is DGGITQSPKYLFRKEGQNVTLSCEQNLNHDAMYWYRQDPGQGLRLIYYSQIVNDFQKGDIAEGYSVSREKKESFPLTVTSAQKNPTAFYLCATALAGGNTDTQYFGPGTRLTVL.

This clone was seen a few times. The V gene is TRBV6-5, the J gene TRBJ2-1, with TRBD1 as a possible D gene (5 bases). The CDR3 is 16 residues long. Trimming shortened V by 0 bases and J by 0 bases, and 9 bases separated the two germline ends. Germline CDR1 and CDR2: MNHEY and SVGAGI. The CDR3 nucleotides read TGTGCCAGCAGTTACTCAAGGGGCTCCTCCTACAATGAGCAGTTCTTC. Protein: CASSYSRGSSYNEQFF.

The chain uses TRBV11-2 and TRBJ2-7; 12 bases align to TRBD2. Per germline, CDR1 SGHAT and CDR2 FQNNGV. V lost 4 bases and J lost 7; bases outside the gene matches: 5. The CDR3 is made up of 14 amino acids. CDR3 sequence (DNA): TGTGCCAGCAGCTCTAGCGGGGGGGTAGGGGAGCAGTACTTC. Translation gives CASSSSGGVGEQYF. Drawing the rest from reference TRBV11-2 and TRBJ2-7, the complete variable domain is EAGVAQSPRYKIIEKRQSVAFWCNPISGHATLYWYQQILGQGPKLLIQFQNNGVVDDSQLPKDRFSAERLKGVDSTLKIQPAKLEDSAVYLCASSSSGGVGEQYFGPGTRLTVT.

This chain joins TRBV27 and TRBJ2-1; D not resolved. V dropped 3 bases and J dropped 5 bases, with 8 bases sitting between them. Germline CDR1 is MNHEY and CDR2 is SMNVEV (reference sequence). This CDR3 is 13 amino acids long. The CDR3: CASSFTVNNEQFF. CDR3 coding DNA: TGTGCCAGCAGTTTTACTGTTAACAATGAGCAGTTCTTC.

The genes are TRBV27 and TRBJ2-2; TRBD2 aligns across 9 bases. Unmatched junction bases numbered 6, after V lost 1 base and J lost 6 bases. The V gene's germline CDR1 is MNHEY and CDR2 SMNVEV (reference sequence). The CDR3 length is 16 residues. For the CDR3, the DNA is TGTGCCAGCAGTTTATTATTTAGCGGGGGTCCCGGGGAGCTGTTTTTT. This codes for CASSLLFSGGPGELFF.

The rearrangement uses TRBV7-9 and TRBJ2-1, with 7 bases identical to TRBD2. The CDR3 consists of 14 residues. The V gene's germline CDR1 is SEHNR and CDR2 FQNEAQ (reference sequence). The V segment lost 5 bases and the J segment 6 bases; nucleotides outside the gene matches: 7. DNA of the CDR3: TGTGCCAGCAGCAAACCTGGGGGGGGCAATGAGCAGTTCTTC. Encoded protein: CASSKPGGGNEQFF.